The 2 T cell receptor beta chains below all came from one sample that was sequenced in a study of blood T cell repertoires in COVID-19. Using immunoSEQ multiplex PCR, the repertoire was profiled, and TCRdb retains in-frame clones only, with some absent. The repertoire consists of 60,000 or so clones, with 90% occurring once and the leading ten covering about 13%. Sequences were obtained from peripheral blood. All receptors come from a man aged 60 to 69 with active COVID-19.

The chain combines TRBV20-1 with TRBJ2-5; the D gene is possibly TRBD2 (6 bases). The CDR3 covers 14 residues. The germline CDR1 and CDR2 sequences are DFQATT and SNEGSKA (reference sequence). Trimming removed 3 bases from V and 1 base from J, with 12 bases in between. The CDR3 DNA sequence: TGCAGTGCTAGTTCGGGGGTACCCCAAGAGACCCAGTACTTC. Residues: CSASSGVPQETQYF.

There are a few counts of this clone. The chain uses TRBV7-2 and TRBJ2-1, with 8 bases aligning to TRBD2. The CDR3 loop spans 17 amino acids. With 3 bases clipped from V and 1 base from J, the junction kept 8 bases outside the gene matches. Germline V gene lookup returns CDR1 SGHTA and CDR2 FQGNSA. The CDR3 nucleotides read TGTGCCAGCAGCTTCCCGCGGGGGGCCGGGTCCTACAATGAGCAGTTCTTC. Translation: CASSFPRGAGSYNEQFF.